The 23 T cell receptor beta chains presented below share a single source sample, sequenced in a study of human T cells and chemical hapten exposure (dated by TCRdb to 2020 to 2023). Reading the label with the study, this specimen's time point is: healthy volunteer bleed at 2 weeks. Total RNA was extracted from unfractionated whole blood collected in Tempus Blood RNA tubes. Receptor amplification or capture employed RACE. The instrument was a NextSeq 500. The raw public data were reprocessed by TCRdb itself: fastp quality trimming at Q25, MiXCR clonotype calling, in-frame beta chains only. Each CDR3 protein gets just one entry, which takes the most common genes and DNA from the rows behind it. The sample yields some 120,000 distinct CDR3 sequences; roughly 9% were counted once. Under 2% of the sample is taken by the ten largest. The sequenced sample was whole blood. These receptors came from a male donor in good health. Some clones in this sample may be carry-over from other donors' samples.

This clonotype was found many times. The chain recombines TRBV7-9 with TRBJ2-5; 9 positions agree with TRBD2. The V gene end was trimmed by 5 bases and the J gene end by 2 bases; junction bases not matched to a gene: 3. Germline CDR1 is SEHNR and CDR2 is FQNEAQ (reference sequence). The CDR3 is made up of 14 amino acids. Here the CDR3 DNA reads TGTGCCAGCAGCGAGCTAGCGGGACAAGAGACCCAGTACTTC. Its translation: CASSELAGQETQYF.

The J gene is TRBJ2-7, the V gene TRBV4-3; D may be TRBD1 or TRBD2 (7 bases each). The CDR3 extends over 17 amino acids. From germline, CDR1 is LGHNA and CDR2 YSLEER. V was cut by 0 bases and J by 5 bases, with 20 bases left in between. As DNA, the CDR3 is TGCGCCAGCAGCCAAGATCCCCTCAGGGGGGGCCGGGACGAGCAGTACTTC. Its translation: CASSQDPLRGGRDEQYF.

CDR3 sequence: CSARGVMETAGEFF. CDR3 DNA: TGCAGTGCTAGAGGGGTTATGGAAACCGCGGGGGAGTTCTTC. This chain joins TRBV20-1 and TRBJ2-1; 7 bases are a match to TRBD2. With V trimmed by 1 base and J by 14 bases, 14 bases remained unmatched. Germline V gene sequence: CDR1 DFQATT, CDR2 SNEGSKA (reference sequence). The CDR3 totals 14 residues.

The chain has TRBV15 and TRBJ2-5, with D possibly matching TRBD1 (6 bases). V was trimmed by 0 bases and J by 6 bases, leaving 14 bases between them. Germline lookup yields CDR1 LNHNV and CDR2 YYDKDF (reference sequence). The CDR3 is 15 amino acids. This CDR3 reads CATSRDRGTGKTQYF. CDR3 nucleotides: TGTGCCACCAGCAGAGACAGGGGCACTGGAAAGACCCAGTACTTC.

This clonotype was seen just once. The genes are TRBV12-3 or TRBV12-4 and TRBJ2-7; maybe TRBD1 (6 bases). V lost 5 bases to trimming and J lost 2 bases, with 16 bases between them. The CDR3 consists of 15 residues. The DNA of the CDR3 is TGTGCCAGCAGTCTACAGGGAGTCGGAACCTACGAGCAGTACTTC. It specifies CASSLQGVGTYEQYF.

In the case of this clonotype: Given a much more abundant clone one base away, this may be a read error. Because it lacks the conserved phenylalanine or tryptophan at the end, this CDR3 is likely a read error. The chain is built from TRBV29-1 and TRBJ2-3; 7 bases map to TRBD1. Per germline, CDR1 SQVTM and CDR2 ANQGSEA. The CDR3 loop spans 14 amino acids. The V segment lost 1 base and the J segment 4 bases; nucleotides outside the gene matches: 5. CDR3: CSVEVGQGADTQYS. The CDR3 DNA is TGCAGCGTTGAAGTTGGGCAGGGGGCAGATACGCAGTATTCT.

This chain joins TRBV24-1 and TRBJ2-7; 10 nucleotides match TRBD1. Trimming cost V 11 bases and J 5 bases; bases outside gene matches: 2. The CDR3 is made up of 11 amino acids. CDR1 and CDR2 (germline): KGHDR, SFDVKD. The chain's CDR3 is CANGQGDEQYF. CDR3 nucleotides: TGTGCCAACGGACAGGGGGACGAGCAGTACTTC.

This clonotype came up many times. Here the CDR3 reads CSARPLEGVETQYF. CDR3 bases: TGCAGTGCTAGACCATTGGAGGGGGTGGAGACCCAGTACTTC. V is TRBV20-1 and J is TRBJ2-5, with D perhaps given as TRBD1 or TRBD2 (6 bases each). The CDR3 extends over 14 amino acids. Trimming removed 2 bases from V and 5 bases from J, with 15 bases in between. The germline V gene has CDR1 DFQATT and CDR2 SNEGSKA (reference sequence).

This clonotype has at least ten counts. The chain couples TRBV29-1 to TRBJ2-5; D is undetermined. V lost 5 bases to trimming and J lost 1 base, with 14 bases between them. Germline V gene lookup returns CDR1 SQVTM and CDR2 ANQGSEA. The CDR3 runs to 14 residues. The CDR3, as DNA: TGCAGCGTTCGCCCTGGACCAAGCCAAGAGACCCAGTACTTC. Its translation: CSVRPGPSQETQYF.

This chain uses TRBV14 with TRBJ2-7, with D unclear. From germline, CDR1 is SGHDN and CDR2 FVKESK. Trimming cost V 0 bases and J 2 bases, with 17 bases left between them. This CDR3 is built from 17 residues. The CDR3 bases are TGTGCCAGCAGCCAAGACCCCGGACGTCGTCGAACCTACGAGCAGTACTTC. It translates to CASSQDPGRRRTYEQYF.

This clonotype was seen at least ten times. The rearrangement links TRBV6-2 or TRBV6-3 to TRBJ2-7, with 7 bases lining up with TRBD2. Trimming at V came to 8 bases and at J to 4 bases, leaving 8 bases not matched to a gene. Germline CDR1 and CDR2: MNHEY and SVGEGT. This CDR3 contains 13 residues. The CDR3 sequence is CASRPLGGYEQYF. For the CDR3, the DNA is TGTGCCAGCCGCCCTCTGGGGGGGTACGAGCAGTACTTC.

The chain uses TRBV20-1 and TRBJ1-6, with a possible D match to TRBD1 (5 bases). CDR3 length: 14 residues. CDR1 is DFQATT, CDR2 SNEGSKA, per germline (reference sequence). The V gene lost 3 bases and the J gene lost 8 bases, with 14 bases spanning the gap. The CDR3 spells CSASKAGTHSPLHF. The CDR3 DNA is TGCAGTGCTAGTAAAGCAGGGACCCATTCACCCCTCCACTTT.

In its sample, this clonotype was seen many times. The chain links TRBV5-1 to TRBJ2-7, with D unresolved. V lost 5 bases and J lost 1, with 10 bases in between. The CDR3 covers 13 residues. The germline V gene has CDR1 SGHRS and CDR2 YFSETQ. CDR3 in amino acids: CASRGSVSYEQYF. In DNA, the CDR3 is TGCGCCAGCAGGGGCTCTGTATCCTACGAGCAGTACTTC.

This clonotype was counted a few times. The chain carries TRBV11-2 and TRBJ2-3; D unclear. Germline V gives CDR1 SGHAT, CDR2 FQNNGV. The CDR3 runs to 17 residues. V was shortened by 0 bases and J by 1 base, with 14 bases between the two germline ends. DNA of the CDR3: TGTGCCAGCAGCTTAGACCCCCCCCAGACGGGCACAGATACGCAGTATTTT. It translates to CASSLDPPQTGTDTQYF.

This clonotype occurred many times. The chain carries TRBV5-1 and TRBJ2-3; 7 bases map to TRBD1. Trimming cost V 4 bases and J 2 bases; bases outside gene matches: 7. Germline V gene lookup returns CDR1 SGHRS and CDR2 YFSETQ. The CDR3 contains 15 residues. DNA of the CDR3: TGCGCCAGCAGCCACAGACAGGGAAACACAGATACGCAGTATTTT. This gives the protein CASSHRQGNTDTQYF.

The table lists this clonotype with a few counts. This chain joins TRBV6-1 and TRBJ2-7, with TRBD2 identical over 7 bases. The CDR3 has 15 amino acids. Germline V gene lookup returns CDR1 MNHNS and CDR2 SASEGT. V was clipped by 1 base and J by 1 base; unmatched bases: 4. The CDR3 DNA reads as TGTGCCAGCAGTGAAGAGGCTAGCGGATCCTACGAGCAGTACTTC. This encodes CASSEEASGSYEQYF.

The rearrangement uses TRBV24-1 and TRBJ2-1; D not certain. Germline-derived CDR1 and CDR2 are KGHDR and SFDVKD. This CDR3 has 13 residues. The ends were cut back, 2 bases at V and 7 bases at J, with 8 bases in the middle. This CDR3 is CATSDSAGNEQFF. The CDR3 DNA sequence: TGTGCCACCAGTGATTCGGCAGGAAATGAGCAGTTCTTC.

This clonotype appeared many times. The J gene is TRBJ1-1, the V gene TRBV27; D remains ambiguous. The CDR3 is 15 amino acids. Germline CDR1 is MNHEY and CDR2 is SMNVEV (reference sequence). V was clipped by 6 bases and J by 0 bases, with 14 bases between them. CDR3 coding DNA: TGTGCCAGCAGCTCTCTGGCCGGGGTGAACACTGAAGCTTTCTTT. Translating gives CASSSLAGVNTEAFF.

At least ten counts were recorded for this clonotype. This chain uses TRBV6-2 or TRBV6-3 with TRBJ2-2; D possibly corresponds to TRBD2 (7 bases). With 0 bases removed from V and 0 bases from J, the gap between germline ends came to 14 bases. This CDR3 comprises 18 residues. The germline V gene encodes CDR1 MNHEY and CDR2 SVGEGT. The CDR3 bases are TGTGCCAGCAGTTACTCTCACGCGGGGGCCCCGAACACCGGGGAGCTGTTTTTT. Translation: CASSYSHAGAPNTGELFF.

The chain has TRBV11-2 and TRBJ1-1; 10 bases map to TRBD1. Losses at the gene ends were 0 bases for V and 2 bases for J; bases not matched to a gene: 12. The CDR3 totals 19 residues. CDR1 SGHAT and CDR2 FQNNGV come from the germline V gene. DNA of the CDR3: TGTGCCAGCAGCTTAGATCGGCGACAGGGGGCTCACCGAAACACTGAAGCTTTCTTT. Amino acid sequence: CASSLDRRQGAHRNTEAFF.

The sample holds a few counts of this clonotype. The chain couples TRBV7-2 to TRBJ2-7, with D perhaps TRBD1 (5 bases). V was clipped by 1 base and J by 3 bases, with 10 bases between them. Germline lookup yields CDR1 SGHTA and CDR2 FQGNSA. This CDR3 is 14 amino acids long. This chain's CDR3 is CASSLGAQGYEQYF. CDR3 nucleotide sequence: TGTGCCAGCAGCTTAGGGGCCCAGGGCTACGAGCAGTACTTC.

This clonotype appeared many times. V gene TRBV4-2 combines with J gene TRBJ1-2, with 7 positions matching TRBD1. From germline, CDR1 is LGHNA and CDR2 YNFKEQ. V shed 2 bases and J 4 bases; nucleotides not matched to a gene: 7. The CDR3 length is 15 residues. The CDR3 loop reads CASSQQPGQSYGYTF. The CDR3 coding sequence is TGTGCCAGCAGCCAACAGCCGGGACAGAGCTATGGCTACACCTTC.

In this sample, this clonotype turned up many times. The V and J genes are TRBV25-1 and TRBJ2-1; TRBD1 is a possible D gene (5 bases). The CDR3 is 17 residues long. CDR1 and CDR2 from the germline V gene are MGHDK and SYGVNS. Trimming pared 2 bases from V and 0 bases from J, leaving 14 bases between. The CDR3 nucleotides read TGTGCCAGCAGTGAAACTATGACAGTTTTCTCCTACAATGAGCAGTTCTTC. Its translation: CASSETMTVFSYNEQFF. The full variable domain, rest sourced from reference TRBV25-1 and TRBJ2-1, is EADIYQTPRYLVIGTGKKITLECSQTMGHDKMYWYQQDPGMELHLIHYSYGVNSTEKGDLSSESTVSRIRTEHFPLTLESARPSHTSQYLCASSETMTVFSYNEQFFGPGTRLTVL.